This T cell receptor (beta chain) was captured by sequencing in a study of blood T cell repertoires in COVID-19. This clone has only one observation. The CDR3 extends over 14 amino acids. Germline lookup yields CDR1 MNHEY and CDR2 SVGAGI. V was pared by 5 bases and J by 4 bases, with 11 bases between. The table came from immunoSEQ multiplex PCR; TCRdb's copy has only in-frame clones and leaves some out. The sample gives 150,000 to 200,000 clones, roughly 91% of which show up once; about 4.5% is in the top ten. V gene TRBV6-5 combines with J gene TRBJ1-4, with D hard to call. The clonotype comes from a woman between 50 and 59 years old with acute or convalescent COVID-19. Sequenced sample: peripheral blood. CDR3 bases: TGTGCCAGCAGTCAGATTGGACTTAATGAAAAACTGTTTTTT. Its translation: CASSQIGLNEKLFF.